The 10 T cell receptor beta chains given below trace back to one sample, sequenced in a study of regulatory T cells in long-lasting Graves disease. The sample's time point: persistent/refractory GD, antithyroid drugs over 5 years with positive TRAb. RNA isolated from PBMCs was used to make the TCR library. Arm-PCR with iRepertoire HTBI primers amplified the CDR3 regions for these TCR beta libraries. TCRdb called the multiplex PCR reads again in MiXCR, with one record for every CDR3 protein. The repertoire consists of roughly 400,000 distinct CDR3 sequences, with around 20% occurring once and the leading ten covering 13% to 15%. The specimen was peripheral blood mononuclear cells (PBMCs), collected when the disease was refractory, from a patient treated with antithyroid drugs. All receptors come from a female donor with Graves disease.

This clonotype was seen repeatedly, ten times or more. The CDR3 is CAWGANTGELFF. Written as DNA, the CDR3 is TGTGCCTGGGGGGCGAACACCGGGGAGCTGTTTTTT. The J gene is TRBJ2-2, the V gene TRBV28; a weak D match, TRBD2 (6 bases). Germline lookup yields CDR1 MDHEN and CDR2 SYDVKM. Trimming removed 11 bases at V and 0 bases at J, with 7 bases between. The CDR3 length is 12 residues.

This clonotype showed up many times. The chain employs TRBV11-2 and TRBJ2-2, with 14 bases aligning to TRBD2. V gave up 3 bases and J gave up 8 bases; unmatched junction bases: 2. The CDR3 is 15 residues long. CDR1 SGHAT and CDR2 FQNNGV come from the germline V gene. DNA for the CDR3: TGTGCCAGCAGCTTGGGACTAGCGGGAGTTGGGGAGCTGTTTTTT. Amino acids: CASSLGLAGVGELFF.

This clonotype was detected many times. This chain connects TRBV20-1 to TRBJ2-7, with 11 bases that match TRBD2. The trim removed 4 bases at V and 0 bases at J, leaving 17 bases unmatched. Per the germline V gene, CDR1 is DFQATT and CDR2 is SNEGSKA (reference sequence). This CDR3 is 19 amino acids long. The CDR3 is CSANYPGTSGKTSSYEQYF. The CDR3 DNA is TGCAGTGCTAACTACCCGGGGACTAGCGGAAAAACCAGCTCCTACGAGCAGTACTTC.

The V and J genes are TRBV28 and TRBJ2-1; 13 bases fit TRBD2. Germline loops: CDR1 MDHEN, CDR2 SYDVKM. The CDR3 sequence is 18 residues long. The V gene end was trimmed by 4 bases and the J gene end by 8 bases; junction bases not matched to a gene: 14. CDR3 residues: CASSSASGTSGNGDEQFF. For the CDR3, the DNA is TGTGCCAGCAGTTCTGCTTCCGGGACTAGCGGGAACGGTGATGAGCAGTTCTTC.

The genes are TRBV28 and TRBJ1-4, with D perhaps matching TRBD1 (6 bases). The CDR3 spans 12 residues. Trimming removed 11 bases at V and 7 bases at J, with 14 bases between. Germline CDR1 and CDR2: MDHEN and SYDVKM. The CDR3 loop is CALGGAGEKLFF. Here the CDR3 DNA reads TGTGCCCTCGGGGGGGCCGGTGAAAAACTGTTTTTT.

The sample holds a few counts of this clonotype. V and J are TRBV28 and TRBJ2-1; D not certain. Trimming removed 5 bases from V and 8 bases from J, with 28 bases in between. Germline loops: CDR1 MDHEN, CDR2 SYDVKM. This CDR3 has 18 residues. CDR3 bases: TGTGCCAGCAGTACCTATGAGAGAGACCAGACGATATGGGATGAGCAGTTCTTC. Translated: CASSTYERDQTIWDEQFF.

This sequence joins TRBV4-1 and TRBJ1-4; D might be TRBD1 (5 bases). CDR3 length equals 17 residues. CDR1 is MGHRA and CDR2 is YSYEKL in the germline V gene. V lost 3 bases to trimming and J lost 1 base, with 15 bases between them. The CDR3 reads CASSHPGTWGTNEKLFF. DNA for the CDR3: TGCGCCAGCAGCCACCCCGGGACCTGGGGAACTAATGAAAAACTGTTTTTT.

V gene TRBV20-1 combines with J gene TRBJ1-5; no definite D call. Germline assignment: CDR1 DFQATT and CDR2 SNEGSKA (reference sequence). This CDR3 contains 13 residues. The V and J ends lost 6 bases and 4 bases respectively, with 13 bases between them. The CDR3 bases are TGCAGTGCAACGGACCGGGAGAATCAGCCCCAGCATTTT. It encodes CSATDRENQPQHF.

This clonotype has a handful of counts. This chain joins TRBV19 and TRBJ2-5; 11 bases map to TRBD2. CDR3 size: 19 residues. The germline V gene has CDR1 LNHDA and CDR2 SQIVND (reference sequence). V dropped 2 bases and J dropped 1; count of bases not matched to a gene: 12. As DNA, the CDR3 is TGTGCCAGTAGTATAAGTGGAGCTTCTAGCGGGAGGATCCAAGAGACCCAGTACTTC. Protein: CASSISGASSGRIQETQYF.

This clonotype was seen repeatedly, ten times or more. The gene calls are TRBV28 and TRBJ2-7; weak D call: TRBD2 (6 bases). CDR3 length: 17 residues. Looked up from germline, CDR1 is MDHEN and CDR2 is SYDVKM. Trimming cost V 7 bases and J 1 base, with 23 bases left between them. The CDR3, as DNA: TGTGCCAGCACGATGCCATTAACAGGTGGGACTTCCTACGAGCAGTACTTC. This codes for CASTMPLTGGTSYEQYF. Combining the CDR3 with reference TRBV28 and TRBJ2-7 gives the whole variable domain DVKVTQSSRYLVKRTGEKVFLECVQDMDHENMFWYRQDPGLGLRLIYFSYDVKMKEKGDIPEGYSVSREKKERFSLILESASTNQTSMYLCASTMPLTGGTSYEQYFGPGTRLTVT.